Described below is a single T cell receptor beta chain sequence and its context. Its antigen is undetermined. The sample comes from a study of identical twins. Notes on the study in general: Those out-of-frame alpha sequences shared by twins showed an excess of low generation probability. In monozygotic twins, models underestimated the sharing of out-of-frame TCR alpha.

Using its own MiXCR run on the 5' RACE reads, TCRdb lists one record per CDR3 protein. The sample yields 210,000 or so distinct CDR3 sequences, more than 15% seen once. CDR3 size: 15 residues. Germline loops: CDR1 MNHEY, CDR2 SMNVEV (reference sequence). V was pared by 1 base and J by 5 bases, with 15 bases between. The same data also contributed to another study, on T cells expressing NK-cell markers. That paper notes: Investigators obtained TCR beta repertoires from sorted CD3+CD56+NKG2C+, CD3+CD56+NKG2C- and CD3+CD56-NKG2C+ T cells. The contribution of dominant NKG2C+ clonotypes to CD8+ T cells in about 6 donors was roughly 1.0-7.0%.

The TCR originated in a woman younger than 30 in good health. Material: CD8+ T cells sorted from blood. The chain links TRBV27 to TRBJ2-7, with a weak D call TRBD1 (7 bases). CDR3 nucleotide sequence: TGTGCCAGCAGTTTATGGGCAGGGGGGTACAACGAGCAGTACTTC. Amino acid sequence: CASSLWAGGYNEQYF.